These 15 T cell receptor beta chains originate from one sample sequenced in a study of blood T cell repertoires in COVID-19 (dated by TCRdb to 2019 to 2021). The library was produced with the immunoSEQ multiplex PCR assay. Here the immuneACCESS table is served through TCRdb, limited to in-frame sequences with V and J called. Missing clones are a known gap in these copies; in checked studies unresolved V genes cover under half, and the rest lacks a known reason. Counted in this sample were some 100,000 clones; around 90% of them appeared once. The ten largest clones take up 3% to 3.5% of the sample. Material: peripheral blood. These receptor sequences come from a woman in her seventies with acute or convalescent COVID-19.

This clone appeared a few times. CDR3 loop: CASRPQGAAFEGLFF. The CDR3 DNA reads as TGTGCCAGCAGGCCTCAGGGGGCAGCGTTTGAAGGACTGTTTTTT. V and J are TRBV28 and TRBJ1-4; 8 bases map to TRBD1. V shed 6 bases, J shed 13 bases, and the junction held 16 bases outside the gene matches. CDR1 and CDR2 (germline): MDHEN, SYDVKM. This CDR3 has 15 amino acids.

In DNA, the CDR3 is TGCGCCAGCAGCCACGGAGGAGGGACTGAAGCTTTCTTT. Translating it yields CASSHGGGTEAFF. The chain has TRBV5-1 and TRBJ1-1; D unclear. CDR3 length: 13 residues. Germline CDR1 and CDR2: SGHRS and YFSETQ. Between the trimmed V and J ends, which lost 4 bases and 5 bases, there was a span of 12 bases.

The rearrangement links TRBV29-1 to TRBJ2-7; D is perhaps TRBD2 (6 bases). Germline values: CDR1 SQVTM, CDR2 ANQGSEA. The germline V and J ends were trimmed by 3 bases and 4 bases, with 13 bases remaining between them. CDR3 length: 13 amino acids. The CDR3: CSVDEWGGYEQYF. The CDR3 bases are TGCAGCGTTGATGAGTGGGGAGGTTACGAGCAGTACTTC.

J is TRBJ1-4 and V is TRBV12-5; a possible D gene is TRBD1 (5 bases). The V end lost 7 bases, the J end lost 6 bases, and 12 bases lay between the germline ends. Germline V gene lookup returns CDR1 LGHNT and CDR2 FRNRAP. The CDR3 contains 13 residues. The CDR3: CASARGADEKLFF. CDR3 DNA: TGTGCTAGTGCTAGGGGCGCGGATGAAAAACTGTTTTTT.

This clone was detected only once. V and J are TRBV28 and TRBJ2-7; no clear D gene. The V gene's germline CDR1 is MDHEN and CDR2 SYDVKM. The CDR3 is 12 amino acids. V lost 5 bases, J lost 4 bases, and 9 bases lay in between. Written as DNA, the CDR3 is TGTGCCAGCAGTCCACTTAGATACGAGCAGTACTTC. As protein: CASSPLRYEQYF.

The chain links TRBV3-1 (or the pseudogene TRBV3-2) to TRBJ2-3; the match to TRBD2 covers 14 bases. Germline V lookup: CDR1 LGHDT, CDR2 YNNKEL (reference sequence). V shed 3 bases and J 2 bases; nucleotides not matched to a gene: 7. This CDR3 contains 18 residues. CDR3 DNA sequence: TGTGCCAGCAGCCACACAGGACTAGCGGGGGGTAACACAGATACGCAGTATTTT. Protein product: CASSHTGLAGGNTDTQYF.

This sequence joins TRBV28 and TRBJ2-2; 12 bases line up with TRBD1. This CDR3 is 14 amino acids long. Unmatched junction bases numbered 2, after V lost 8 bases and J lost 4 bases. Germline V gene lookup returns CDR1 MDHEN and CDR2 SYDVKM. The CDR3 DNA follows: TGTGCCAGCTGGGACAGGGGGCCCACCGGGGAGCTGTTTTTT. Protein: CASWDRGPTGELFF.

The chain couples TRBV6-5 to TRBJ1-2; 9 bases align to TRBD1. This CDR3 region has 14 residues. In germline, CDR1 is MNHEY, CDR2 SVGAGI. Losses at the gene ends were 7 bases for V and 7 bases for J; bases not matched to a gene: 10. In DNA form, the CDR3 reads TGTGCCAGCAAGGGGGCGGGACAGGGCTCTGGCTACACCTTC. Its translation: CASKGAGQGSGYTF.

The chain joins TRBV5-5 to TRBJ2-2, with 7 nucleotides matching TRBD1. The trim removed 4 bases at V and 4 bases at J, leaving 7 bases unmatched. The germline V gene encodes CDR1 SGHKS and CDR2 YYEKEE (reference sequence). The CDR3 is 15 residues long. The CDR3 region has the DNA TGTGCCAGCAGCCGACAGGGCATTGGCACCGGGGAGCTGTTTTTT. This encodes CASSRQGIGTGELFF.

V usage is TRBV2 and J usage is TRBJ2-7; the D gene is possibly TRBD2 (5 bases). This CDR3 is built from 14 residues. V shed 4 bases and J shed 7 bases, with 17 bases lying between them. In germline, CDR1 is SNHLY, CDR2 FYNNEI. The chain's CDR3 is CASSVERAWKEQYF. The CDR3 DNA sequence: TGTGCCAGCAGTGTGGAGAGGGCCTGGAAAGAGCAGTACTTC.

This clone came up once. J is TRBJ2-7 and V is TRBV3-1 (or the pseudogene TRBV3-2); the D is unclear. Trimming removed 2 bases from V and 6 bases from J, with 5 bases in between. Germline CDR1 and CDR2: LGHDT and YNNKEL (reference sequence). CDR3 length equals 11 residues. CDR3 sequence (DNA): TGTGCCAGCAGCCAATCTTTCGAGCAGTACTTC. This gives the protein CASSQSFEQYF.

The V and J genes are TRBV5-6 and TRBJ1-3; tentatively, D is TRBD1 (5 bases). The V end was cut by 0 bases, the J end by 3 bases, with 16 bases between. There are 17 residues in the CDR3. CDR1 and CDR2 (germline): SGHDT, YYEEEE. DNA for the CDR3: TGTGCCAGCAGCTTGGCAAAGCTAGGACATAGTGGAAACACCATATATTTT. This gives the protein CASSLAKLGHSGNTIYF.

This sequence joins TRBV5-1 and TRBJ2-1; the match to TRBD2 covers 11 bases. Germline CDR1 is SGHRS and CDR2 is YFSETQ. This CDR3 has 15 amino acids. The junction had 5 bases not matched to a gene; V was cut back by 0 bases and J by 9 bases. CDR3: CASSLGLAGGLEQFF. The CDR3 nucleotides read TGCGCCAGCAGCTTGGGTTTAGCGGGGGGGCTTGAGCAGTTCTTC. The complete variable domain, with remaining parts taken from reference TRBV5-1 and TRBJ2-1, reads KAGVTQTPRYLIKTRGQQVTLSCSPISGHRSVSWYQQTPGQGLQFLFEYFSETQRNKGNFPGRFSGRQFSNSRSEMNVSTLELGDSALYLCASSLGLAGGLEQFFGPGTRLTVL.

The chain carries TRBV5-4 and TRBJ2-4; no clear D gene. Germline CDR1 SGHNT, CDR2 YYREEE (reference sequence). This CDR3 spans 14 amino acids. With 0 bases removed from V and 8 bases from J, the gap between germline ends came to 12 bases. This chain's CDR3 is CASSLGPSEDIQYF. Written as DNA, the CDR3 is TGTGCCAGCAGCTTGGGCCCTTCTGAGGACATTCAGTACTTC. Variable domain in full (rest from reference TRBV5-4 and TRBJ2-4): ETGVTQSPTHLIKTRGQQVTLRCSSQSGHNTVSWYQQALGQGPQFIFQYYREEENGRGNFPPRFSGLQFPNYSSELNVNALELDDSALYLCASSLGPSEDIQYFGAGTRLSVL.

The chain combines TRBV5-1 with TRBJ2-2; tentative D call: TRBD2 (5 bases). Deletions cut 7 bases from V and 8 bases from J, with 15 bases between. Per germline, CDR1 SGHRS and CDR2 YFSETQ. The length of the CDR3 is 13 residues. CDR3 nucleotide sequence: TGCGCCAGCGGCCTAGCTTCGAGGGGGGAGCTGTTTTTT. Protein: CASGLASRGELFF.